This T cell receptor beta chain originates from a study of CD8+CD57+ T cells in acquired aplastic anemia. Across the study: The mean DNA yield obtained from sorted CD4+ and CD8+ cells came to roughly 3.4 ug. Findings and limits, study-wide: Levels of CD8+ Simpson's diversity were not significantly distinct in patients versus controls. It was found that 25 to 35 CD8+ CDR3 sequences were shared between patients and controls.

To note about this clonotype: What it recognizes is unknown.

For CDR3 and TCR beta VDJ profiling, genomic DNA was the template used. TCRdb reprocessed the reads via MiXCR and lists one record per CDR3 protein. The sample lists 200,000 or so distinct CDR3 sequences, roughly 64% occurring once. The V gene's germline CDR1 is LNHDA and CDR2 SQIVND (reference sequence). The CDR3 extends over 13 amino acids. Trimming removed 4 bases at V and 7 bases at J, with 11 bases between. This receptor was taken from a human donor with severe aplastic anemia or a healthy control (not recorded which). The chain joins TRBV19 to TRBJ1-5, with unresolved D. Sequenced sample: sorted CD4+, CD8+, or CD8+CD57+ T cells (not recorded which) from PBMCs. CDR3 sequence reads: CASSTQSGQPQHF. The CDR3 DNA reads as TGTGCCAGTAGTACGCAGAGTGGCCAGCCCCAGCATTTT.